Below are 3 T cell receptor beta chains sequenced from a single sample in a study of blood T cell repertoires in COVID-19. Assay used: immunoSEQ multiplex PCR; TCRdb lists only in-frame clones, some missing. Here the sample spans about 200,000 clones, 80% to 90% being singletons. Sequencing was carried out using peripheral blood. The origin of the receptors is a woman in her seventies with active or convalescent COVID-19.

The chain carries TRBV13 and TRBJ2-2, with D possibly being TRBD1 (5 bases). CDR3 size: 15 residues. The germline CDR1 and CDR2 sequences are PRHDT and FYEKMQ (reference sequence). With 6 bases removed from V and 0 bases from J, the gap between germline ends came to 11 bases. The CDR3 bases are TGTGCCAGCAGAAGGACAAGCTCGAACACCGGGGAGCTGTTTTTT. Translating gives CASRRTSSNTGELFF.

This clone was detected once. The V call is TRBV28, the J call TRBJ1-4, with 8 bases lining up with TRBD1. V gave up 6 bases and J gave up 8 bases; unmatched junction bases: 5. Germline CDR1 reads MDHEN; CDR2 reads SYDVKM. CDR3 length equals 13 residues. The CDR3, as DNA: TGTGCCAGCAGGAAGACAGGGGTGGAAAAACTGTTTTTT. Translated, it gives CASRKTGVEKLFF.

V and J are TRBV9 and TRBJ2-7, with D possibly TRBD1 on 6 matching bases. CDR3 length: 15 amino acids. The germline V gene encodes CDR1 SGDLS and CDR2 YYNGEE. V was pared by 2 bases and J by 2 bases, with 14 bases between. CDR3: CASSVGQLGTYEQYF. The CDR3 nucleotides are TGTGCCAGCAGCGTCGGACAGTTGGGAACCTACGAGCAGTACTTC. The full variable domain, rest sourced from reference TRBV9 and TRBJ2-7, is DSGVTQTPKHLITATGQRVTLRCSPRSGDLSVYWYQQSLDQGLQFLIQYYNGEERAKGNILERFSAQQFPDLHSELNLSSLELGDSALYFCASSVGQLGTYEQYFGPGTRLTVT.